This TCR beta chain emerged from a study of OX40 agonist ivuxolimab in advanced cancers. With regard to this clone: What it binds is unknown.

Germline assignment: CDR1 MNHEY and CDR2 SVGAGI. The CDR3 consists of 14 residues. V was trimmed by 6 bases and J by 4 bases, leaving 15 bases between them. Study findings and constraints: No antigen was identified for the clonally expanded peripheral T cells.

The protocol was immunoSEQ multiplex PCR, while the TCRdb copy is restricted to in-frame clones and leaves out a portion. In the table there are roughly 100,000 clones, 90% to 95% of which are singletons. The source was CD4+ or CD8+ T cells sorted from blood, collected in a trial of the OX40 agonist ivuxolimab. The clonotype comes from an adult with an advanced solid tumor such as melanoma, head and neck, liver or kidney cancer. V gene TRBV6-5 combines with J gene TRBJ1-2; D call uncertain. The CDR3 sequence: CASSRREVSYGYTF. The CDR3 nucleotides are TGTGCCAGCAGCCGGCGAGAAGTAAGCTATGGCTACACCTTC.